The T cell receptor (beta chain) described here comes from a study of control samples from healthy donors and cancer patients. TCRdb's table, derived via immunoSEQ multiplex PCR, lists solely in-frame clones and lacks some. In the table there are some 140,000 clones, roughly 94% of which are singletons. The CDR3 totals 17 residues. Germline CDR1 and CDR2: SGHNT and YYREEE (reference sequence). V shed 3 bases and J 2 bases; nucleotides not matched to a gene: 11. The chain combines TRBV5-4 with TRBJ1-1; 9 positions match TRBD1. The source of this sequence is a man aged 35-49 years in good health. Sequencing used blood. The chain's CDR3 is CASSWGGQGWVNTEAFF. CDR3 coding DNA: TGTGCCAGCAGCTGGGGGGGACAGGGATGGGTCAACACTGAAGCTTTCTTT.